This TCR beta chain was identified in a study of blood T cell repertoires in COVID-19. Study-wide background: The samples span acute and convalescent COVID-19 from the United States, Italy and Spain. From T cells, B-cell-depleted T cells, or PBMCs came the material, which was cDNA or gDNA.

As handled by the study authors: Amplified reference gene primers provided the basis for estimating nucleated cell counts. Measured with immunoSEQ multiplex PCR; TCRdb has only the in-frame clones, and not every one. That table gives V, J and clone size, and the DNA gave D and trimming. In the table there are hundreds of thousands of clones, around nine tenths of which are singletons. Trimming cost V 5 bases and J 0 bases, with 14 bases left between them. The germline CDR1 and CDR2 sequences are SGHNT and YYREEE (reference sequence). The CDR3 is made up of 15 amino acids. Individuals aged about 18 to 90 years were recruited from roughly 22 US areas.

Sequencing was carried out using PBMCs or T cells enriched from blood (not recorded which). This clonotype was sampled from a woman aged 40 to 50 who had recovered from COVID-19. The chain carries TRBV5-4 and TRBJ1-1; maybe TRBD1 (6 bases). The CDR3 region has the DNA TGTGCCAGCAGACCCGGGACAACTATGAACACTGAAGCTTTCTTT. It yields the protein CASRPGTTMNTEAFF.